This T cell receptor (beta chain) was observed in a study of T cell responses to AZD1222 COVID-19 vaccine. General study points: Repertoires in all cases were sampled only once the peak T cell response had passed. Clonal diversity was possibly underestimated; the donors were predominantly white British and more often female.

Sequenced by immunoSEQ multiplex PCR; TCRdb stores in-frame clones only, minus some. The table records under 70,000 clones, around 84% of them present only once. As for this clone: Antigen unknown.

The V and J ends lost 5 bases and 4 bases, in that order; junction bases with no gene match: 9. Germline CDR1 is SGHVS and CDR2 is FQNEAQ. There are 15 residues in the CDR3. The source material was peripheral blood, sampled on day 0 of AZD1222 vaccination. The clonotype originates from an adult in good health. The chain carries TRBV7-8 and TRBJ2-7; TRBD1 matches at 9 bases. This CDR3 reads CASSPYRTGEYEQYF. Written as DNA, the CDR3 is TGTGCCAGCAGCCCATACCGGACAGGGGAATACGAGCAGTACTTC.